This is a list of T cell receptor beta chains from one sample in a study of blood T cells in healthy people across ages. Using its own MiXCR run on the 5' RACE reads, TCRdb lists one record per CDR3 protein. The sample yields more than 650,000 distinct CDR3 sequences, approximately 21% seen once. Sequencing was done on a sample of blood. Every receptor here comes from a man between 65 and 85 years old in good health. Each CDR3 is given with its conserved first and last residue. Fields, in order: J gene, V gene, clone size, D gene, CDR3 DNA, CDR3 protein. D genes are given only for firm matches. Only some rows state a clone size, as once, few, many or a class for expanded clones.

>TRBJ2-5|TRBV7-2|.|.
TGTGCCAGCAGCTTATCTGGGGCAGGGGAGACCCAGTACTTC
CASSLSGAGETQYF
>TRBJ1-3|TRBV9|few|.
TGTGCCAGCAGCGTAGAAGGTAGGGTGCAGCAGAGCTCTGGAAACACCATATATTTT
CASSVEGRVQQSSGNTIYF
>TRBJ2-1|TRBV6-5|.|TRBD2
TGTGCCAGCAGTTACACTAGCGGGGGTAACAATGAGCAGTTCTTC
CASSYTSGGNNEQFF
>TRBJ2-2|TRBV18|few|TRBD1
TGTGCCAGCTCAGTTGGACAGGGAAGCACCGGGGAGCTGTTTTTT
CASSVGQGSTGELFF
>TRBJ2-3|TRBV29-1|few|TRBD2
TGCAGCGTTACATATCGACTAGCGGGAGGAGGAGATACGCAGTATTTT
CSVTYRLAGGGDTQYF
>TRBJ1-4|TRBV29-1|.|TRBD1
TGCAGCGTTGTTGTGACAGGGGGGAATGAAAAACTGTTTTTT
CSVVVTGGNEKLFF
>TRBJ2-7|TRBV18|few|.
TGTGCCAGCTCACCAAGGGTAAACGAGCAGTGCTTC
CASSPRVNEQCF
>TRBJ1-1|TRBV6-1|few|TRBD1
TGTGCCAGCAGTGTGCGGACAGGGGTGGGCACTGAAGCTTTCTTT
CASSVRTGVGTEAFF
>TRBJ2-1|TRBV10-3|.|.
TGTGCCATCAGTGACCTTACAGGGAAGAATGAGCAGTTCTTC
CAISDLTGKNEQFF
>TRBJ1-6|TRBV7-6|.|.
TGTGCCAGCAGCTTAGTCCCCGATCAAAGTGGTTCACCCCTCCACTTT
CASSLVPDQSGSPLHF
>TRBJ2-1|TRBV6-6|.|TRBD1
TGTGCCAGCAGTTACTCTGACAGGGGGAATGAGCAGTTCTTC
CASSYSDRGNEQFF
>TRBJ2-5|TRBV21-1|.|.
TGTGCCAGCAGCAAACTGCGGTTAGGCAGGGTGGTAGAGACCCAGTACTTC
CASSKLRLGRVVETQYF
>TRBJ2-1|TRBV3-1|few|TRBD2
TGTGCCAGCAGCCAAGATAGCGGGAGGGCCTACAATGAGCAGTTCTTC
CASSQDSGRAYNEQFF
>TRBJ1-6|TRBV10-3|.|.
TGTGCCATCAGCCGGACAGACAATTCACCCCTCCACTTT
CAISRTDNSPLHF
>TRBJ1-1|TRBV9|.|TRBD1
TGTGCCAGCAGCGACCGACAGGGACTCGTAACTGAAGCTTTCTTT
CASSDRQGLVTEAFF
>TRBJ2-3|TRBV7-6|.|TRBD2
TGTGCCAGCAGCTTAGCCGCTAGCGGGAGCACAGATACGCAGTATTTT
CASSLAASGSTDTQYF
>TRBJ2-2|TRBV28|.|.
TGTGCCAGCAGCCTCACTAGCTCTTTTGGCTACGGGGAGCTGTTTTTT
CASSLTSSFGYGELFF
>TRBJ2-1|TRBV14|few|TRBD2
TGTGCCAGCAGCCGCTGGACTAGCGGGAGTCCCAATGAGCAGTTCTTC
CASSRWTSGSPNEQFF
>TRBJ2-7|TRBV5-1|.|.
TGCGCCAGCAGCTTGTACCGGGACTACGAGCAGTACTTC
CASSLYRDYEQYF
>TRBJ2-5|TRBV12-3/TRBV12-4|.|.
TGTGCCAGCACTCGACAACCAGGGTCTGAGACCCAGTACTTC
CASTRQPGSETQYF
>TRBJ2-7|TRBV6-1|many|.
TGTGCCAGCAGTGAAGCGGTTAACAGCCACGAGCAGTACTTC
CASSEAVNSHEQYF
>TRBJ1-2|TRBV9|.|TRBD1
TGTGCCGGCAGCGTAGTGAAGGGGGCGGATGGCTACACCTTC
CAGSVVKGADGYTF
>TRBJ2-3|TRBV7-6|few|.
TGTGCCAGCAGCTTCCTACTAGGAGATACGCAGTATTTT
CASSFLLGDTQYF
>TRBJ1-2|TRBV12-3/TRBV12-4|.|TRBD1
TGTGCCGGCAGACAGGGGGTTGTCTATGGCTACACCTTC
CAGRQGVVYGYTF
>TRBJ2-1|TRBV6-4|few|TRBD2
TGTGCCAGCAGTGACCCCGGACTAGCGGGGAGCAATGAGCAGTTCTTC
CASSDPGLAGSNEQFF
>TRBJ2-2|TRBV18|.|.
TGTGCCAGCTCACCACGGTCAGAAACCGGGGAGCTGTTTTTT
CASSPRSETGELFF